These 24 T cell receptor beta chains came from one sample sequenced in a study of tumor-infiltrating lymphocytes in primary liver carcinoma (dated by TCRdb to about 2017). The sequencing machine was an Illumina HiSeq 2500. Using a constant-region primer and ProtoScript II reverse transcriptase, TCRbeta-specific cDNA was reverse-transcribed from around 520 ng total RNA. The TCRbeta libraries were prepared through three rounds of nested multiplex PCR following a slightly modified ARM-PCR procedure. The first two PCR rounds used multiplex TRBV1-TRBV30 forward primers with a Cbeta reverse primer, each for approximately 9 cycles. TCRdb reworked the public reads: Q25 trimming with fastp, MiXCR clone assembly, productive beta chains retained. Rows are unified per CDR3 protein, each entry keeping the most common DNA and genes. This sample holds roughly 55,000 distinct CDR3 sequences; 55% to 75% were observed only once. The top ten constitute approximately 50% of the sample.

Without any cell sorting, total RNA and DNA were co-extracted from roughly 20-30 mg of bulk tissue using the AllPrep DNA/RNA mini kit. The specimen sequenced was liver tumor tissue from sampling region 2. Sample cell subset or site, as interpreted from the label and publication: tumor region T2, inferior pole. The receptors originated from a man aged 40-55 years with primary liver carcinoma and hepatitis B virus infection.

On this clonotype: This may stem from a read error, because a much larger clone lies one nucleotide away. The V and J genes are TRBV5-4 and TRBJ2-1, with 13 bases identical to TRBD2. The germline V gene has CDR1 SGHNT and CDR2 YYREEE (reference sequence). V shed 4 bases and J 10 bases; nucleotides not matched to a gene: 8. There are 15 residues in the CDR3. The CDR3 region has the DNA TGTGCCAGCAGCGACGGACTAGCGGGAGTAGAAGAGCAGTTCTTC. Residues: CASSDGLAGVEEQFF.

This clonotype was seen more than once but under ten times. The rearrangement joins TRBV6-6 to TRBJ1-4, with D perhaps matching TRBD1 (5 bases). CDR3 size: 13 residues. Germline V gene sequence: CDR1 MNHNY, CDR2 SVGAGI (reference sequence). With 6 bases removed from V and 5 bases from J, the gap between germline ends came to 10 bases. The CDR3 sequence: CASSHRQNEKLFF. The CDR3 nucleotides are TGTGCCAGCAGCCACAGACAGAATGAAAAACTGTTTTTT.

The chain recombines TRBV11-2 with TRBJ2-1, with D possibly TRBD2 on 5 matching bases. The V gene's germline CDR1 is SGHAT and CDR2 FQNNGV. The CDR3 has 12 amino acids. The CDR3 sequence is CVSSSAGIAQFF. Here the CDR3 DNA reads TGTGTAAGCAGCTCGGCCGGGATTGCGCAGTTCTTC. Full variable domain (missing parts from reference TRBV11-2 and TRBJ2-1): EAGVAQSPRYKIIEKRQSVAFWCNPISGHATLYWYQQILGQGPKLLIQFQNNGVVDDSQLPKDRFSAERLKGVDSTLKIQPAKLEDSAVYLCVSSSAGIAQFFGPGTRLTVL.

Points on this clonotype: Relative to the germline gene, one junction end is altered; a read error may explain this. The CDR3 DNA is TGTACCAGCAGCTCTCGACAGGGGGCTCGAGGGGATCAGTACTTC. It specifies CTSSSRQGARGDQYF. V gene TRBV11-2 combines with J gene TRBJ2-7; TRBD1 matches at 10 bases. Looked up from germline, CDR1 is SGHAT and CDR2 is FQNNGV. The CDR3 loop spans 15 amino acids. Variable domain in full (rest from reference TRBV11-2 and TRBJ2-7): EAGVAQSPRYKIIEKRQSVAFWCNPISGHATLYWYQQILGQGPKLLIQFQNNGVVDDSQLPKDRFSAERLKGVDSTLKIQPAKLEDSAVYLCTSSSRQGARGDQYFGPGTRLTVT.

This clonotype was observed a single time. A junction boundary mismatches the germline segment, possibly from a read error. In nucleotides, the CDR3 is TGTGCCAGCAGCTTAACAGCAGGAGGCTCGGGGGGGACCCTGTACTTC. Amino acids: CASSLTAGGSGGTLYF. The V call is TRBV11-2, the J call TRBJ2-5; 8 bases line up with TRBD2. Germline CDR1 and CDR2: SGHAT and FQNNGV. The CDR3 loop spans 16 amino acids.

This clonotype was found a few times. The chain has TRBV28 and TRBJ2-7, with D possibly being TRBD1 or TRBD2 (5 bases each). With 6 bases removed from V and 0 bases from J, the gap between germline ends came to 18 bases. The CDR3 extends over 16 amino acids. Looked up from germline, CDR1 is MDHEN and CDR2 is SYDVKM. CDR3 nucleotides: TGTGCCAGCAGGCCCCCGGGACGATCCAACTCCTACGAGCAGTACTTC. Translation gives CASRPPGRSNSYEQYF.

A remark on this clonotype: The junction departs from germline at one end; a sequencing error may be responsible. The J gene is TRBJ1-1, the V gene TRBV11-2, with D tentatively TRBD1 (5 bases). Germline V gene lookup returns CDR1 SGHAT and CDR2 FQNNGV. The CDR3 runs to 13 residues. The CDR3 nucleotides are TGTGCCAAGAGCGAGGGACTCCAGATAAGAGCTCTCTTT. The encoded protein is CAKSEGLQIRALF.

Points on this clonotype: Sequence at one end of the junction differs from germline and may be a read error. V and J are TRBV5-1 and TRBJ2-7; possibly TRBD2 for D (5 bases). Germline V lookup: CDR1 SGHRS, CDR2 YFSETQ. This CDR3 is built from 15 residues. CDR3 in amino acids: CASSLLAGRLYKQYF. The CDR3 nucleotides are TGCGCTAGCAGCTTATTGGCGGGTCGTCTCTACAAGCAGTACTTC.

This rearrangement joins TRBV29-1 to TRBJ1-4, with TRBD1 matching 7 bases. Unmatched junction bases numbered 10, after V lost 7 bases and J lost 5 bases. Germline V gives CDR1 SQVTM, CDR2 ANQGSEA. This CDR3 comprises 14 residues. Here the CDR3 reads CSAQKGGMNEKLFF. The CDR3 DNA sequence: TGCAGCGCCCAAAAAGGGGGCATGAATGAAAAACTGTTTTTT.

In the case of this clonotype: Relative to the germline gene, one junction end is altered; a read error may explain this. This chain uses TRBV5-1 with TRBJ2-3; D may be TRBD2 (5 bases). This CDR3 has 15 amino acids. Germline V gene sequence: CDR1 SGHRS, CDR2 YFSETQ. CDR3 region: CASSLYRGDTDTQYF. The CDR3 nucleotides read TGTGCCAGCAGCTTGTATCGGGGAGACACAGATACGCAGTATTTT.

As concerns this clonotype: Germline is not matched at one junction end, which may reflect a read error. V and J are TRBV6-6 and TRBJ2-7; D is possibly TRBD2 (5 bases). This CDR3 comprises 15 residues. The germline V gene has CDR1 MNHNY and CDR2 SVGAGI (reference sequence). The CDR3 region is CDSSHDTVGNYEQYF. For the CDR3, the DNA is TGTGACAGCAGTCATGACACCGTCGGGAACTACGAACAGTACTTC.

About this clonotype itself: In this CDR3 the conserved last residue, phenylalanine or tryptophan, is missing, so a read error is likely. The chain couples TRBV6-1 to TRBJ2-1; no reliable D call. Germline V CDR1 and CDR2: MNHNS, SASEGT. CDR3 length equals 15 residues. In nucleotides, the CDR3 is TGTGCCAGCCTCCGAGCCCCTGGGAAATACAGTGAGCAGTTCCTC. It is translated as CASLRAPGKYSEQFL.

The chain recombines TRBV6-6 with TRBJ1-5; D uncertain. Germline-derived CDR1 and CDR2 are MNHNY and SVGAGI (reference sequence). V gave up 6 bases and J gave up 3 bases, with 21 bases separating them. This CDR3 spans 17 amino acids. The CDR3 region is CASSPRLDDRFNQPQHF. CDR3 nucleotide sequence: TGTGCCAGCAGCCCCCGCCTGGACGATCGCTTCAATCAGCCCCAGCATTTT.

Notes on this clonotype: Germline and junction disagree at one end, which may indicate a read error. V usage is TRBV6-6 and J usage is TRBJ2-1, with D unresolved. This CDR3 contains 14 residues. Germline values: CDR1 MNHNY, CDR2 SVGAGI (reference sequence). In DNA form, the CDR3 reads TGTGCCAGCAGTTATAACGGTGCCTACAATAAGCAGTTCTTC. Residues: CASSYNGAYNKQFF.

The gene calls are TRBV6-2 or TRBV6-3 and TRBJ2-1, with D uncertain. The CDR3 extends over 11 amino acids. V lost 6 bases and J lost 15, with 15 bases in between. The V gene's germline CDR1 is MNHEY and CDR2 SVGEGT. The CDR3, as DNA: TGTGCCAGCAGCTACGACAAGCGATGGTTCTTC. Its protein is CASSYDKRWFF.

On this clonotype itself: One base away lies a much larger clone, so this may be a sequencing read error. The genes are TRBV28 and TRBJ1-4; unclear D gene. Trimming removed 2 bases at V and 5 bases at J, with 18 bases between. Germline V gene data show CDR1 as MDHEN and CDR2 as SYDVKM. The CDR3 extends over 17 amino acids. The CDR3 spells CASSLMIGRFANEKLFF. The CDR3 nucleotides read TGTGCCAGCAGTTTAATGATAGGGCGGTTTGCAAATGAAAAACTGTTTTTT.

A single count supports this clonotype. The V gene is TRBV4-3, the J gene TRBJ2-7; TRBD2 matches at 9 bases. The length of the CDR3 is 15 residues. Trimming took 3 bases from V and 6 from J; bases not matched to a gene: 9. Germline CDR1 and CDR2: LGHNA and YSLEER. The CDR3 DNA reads TGCGCCAGCAGCCAGGAGCTGGCGGGAGGGCGCGAGCAGTACTTC. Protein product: CASSQELAGGREQYF.

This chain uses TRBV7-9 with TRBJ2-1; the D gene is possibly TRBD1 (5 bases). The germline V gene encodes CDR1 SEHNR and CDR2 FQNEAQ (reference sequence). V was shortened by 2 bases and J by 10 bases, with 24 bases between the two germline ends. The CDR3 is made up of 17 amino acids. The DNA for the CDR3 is TGTGCCAGCAGCTTACTATATAAGGGGCCTAAAACAAAAGAGCAGTTCTTC. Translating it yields CASSLLYKGPKTKEQFF.

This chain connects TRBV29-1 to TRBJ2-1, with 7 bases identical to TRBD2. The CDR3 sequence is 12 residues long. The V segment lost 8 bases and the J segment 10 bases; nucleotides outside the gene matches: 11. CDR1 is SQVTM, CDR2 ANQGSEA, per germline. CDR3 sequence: CSSGLTLKEQFF. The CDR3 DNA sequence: TGCAGCTCGGGACTAACGTTAAAAGAGCAGTTCTTC.

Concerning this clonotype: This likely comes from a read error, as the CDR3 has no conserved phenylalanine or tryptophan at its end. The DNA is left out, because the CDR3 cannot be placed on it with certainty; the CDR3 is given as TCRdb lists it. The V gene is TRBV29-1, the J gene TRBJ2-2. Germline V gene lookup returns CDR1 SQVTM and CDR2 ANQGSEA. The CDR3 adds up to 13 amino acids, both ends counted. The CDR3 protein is CSVERQYTGELLI.

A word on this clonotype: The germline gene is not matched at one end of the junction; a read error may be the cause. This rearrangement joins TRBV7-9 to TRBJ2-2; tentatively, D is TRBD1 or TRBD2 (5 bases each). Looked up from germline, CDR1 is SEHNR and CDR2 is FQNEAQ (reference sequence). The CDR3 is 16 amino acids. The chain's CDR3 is CTSATWTIANTGVLFF. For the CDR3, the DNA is TGTACCAGCGCCACTTGGACAATCGCGAACACCGGGGTGCTGTTTTTT. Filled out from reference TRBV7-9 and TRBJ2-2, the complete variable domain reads DTGVSQNPRHKITKRGQNVTFRCDPISEHNRLYWYRQTLGQGPEFLTYFQNEAQLEKSRLLSDRFSAERPKGSFSTLEIQRTEQGDSAMYLCTSATWTIANTGVLFFGEGSRLTVL.

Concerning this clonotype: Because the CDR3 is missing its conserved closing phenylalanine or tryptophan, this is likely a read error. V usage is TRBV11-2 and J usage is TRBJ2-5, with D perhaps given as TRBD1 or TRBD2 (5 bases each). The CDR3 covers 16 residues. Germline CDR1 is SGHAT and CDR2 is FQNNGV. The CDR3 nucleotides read TGTGCCAACAGCCAAACTCCTGGTGAGGGGAAAGAGACCCAGTACTTA. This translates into CANSQTPGEGKETQYL.

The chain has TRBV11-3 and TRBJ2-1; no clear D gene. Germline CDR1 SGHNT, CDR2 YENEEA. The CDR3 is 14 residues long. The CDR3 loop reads CFSSLGISNDEQFF. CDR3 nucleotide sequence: TGTTTCAGCAGCTTAGGCATCTCGAATGATGAGCAGTTCTTC.

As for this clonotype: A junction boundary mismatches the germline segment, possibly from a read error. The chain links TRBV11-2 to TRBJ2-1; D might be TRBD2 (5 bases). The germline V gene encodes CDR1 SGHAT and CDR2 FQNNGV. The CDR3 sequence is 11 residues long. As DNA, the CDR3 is TGTGCCAGCAGCTTAGATAGGAGGCTGTCCTTC. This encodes CASSLDRRLSF.